One sample yielded the 22 T cell receptor beta chains listed below, sequenced in a study of blood T cell repertoires in COVID-19. Using immunoSEQ multiplex PCR, the repertoire was profiled, and TCRdb retains in-frame clones only, with some absent. The sample records about 170,000 clones, around 83% being singletons. The sequencing input was peripheral blood. The receptor set was obtained from a woman aged 70-85 years who had recovered from COVID-19.

This rearrangement joins TRBV3-1 (or the pseudogene TRBV3-2) to TRBJ2-3, with 14 bases fitting TRBD2. Trimming at V came to 5 bases and at J to 3 bases, leaving 13 bases not matched to a gene. The CDR3 is made up of 19 amino acids. Looked up from germline, CDR1 is LGHDT and CDR2 is YNNKEL (reference sequence). The CDR3 is CASSYGTSGRGVATDTQYF. DNA of the CDR3: TGTGCCAGCAGCTACGGGACTAGCGGGAGAGGGGTTGCGACAGATACGCAGTATTTT.

The rearrangement uses TRBV30 and TRBJ2-3; 7 bases match TRBD1. CDR3 length: 13 residues. The ends lost 4 bases at V and 4 bases at J; junction bases unmatched: 5. CDR1 is GTSNPN, CDR2 SVGIG, per germline (reference sequence). The DNA of the CDR3 is TGTGCCTGGAAGACCACAGGGGCAGATACGCAGTATTTT. Translated: CAWKTTGADTQYF.

This clone was seen more than once but under ten times. DNA for the CDR3: TGCAGTGCTCCCCACTTGTACGAGCAGTACTTC. Translation: CSAPHLYEQYF. The chain uses TRBV20-1 and TRBJ2-7; D unresolved. The V gene's germline CDR1 is DFQATT and CDR2 SNEGSKA (reference sequence). Trimming pared 5 bases from V and 4 bases from J, leaving 9 bases between. The CDR3 sequence is 11 residues long.

This clone was detected once. The V call is TRBV27, the J call TRBJ1-6, with no clear D. Trimming cost V 6 bases and J 14 bases, with 17 bases left between them. CDR1 is MNHEY and CDR2 is SMNVEV in the germline V gene (reference sequence). The CDR3 contains 13 residues. CDR3 nucleotides: TGTGCCAGCAGGGGAGGGCCTCAGATGGCCCTCCACTTT. It translates to CASRGGPQMALHF.

The genes are TRBV19 and TRBJ1-5, with D perhaps TRBD1 (5 bases). The CDR3 contains 13 residues. With 7 bases removed from V and 0 bases from J, the gap between germline ends came to 7 bases. CDR1 is LNHDA and CDR2 is SQIVND in the germline V gene (reference sequence). The CDR3 protein is CASTQGSNQPQHF. The CDR3 region has the DNA TGTGCCAGTACCCAGGGTAGCAATCAGCCCCAGCATTTT.

The chain is built from TRBV10-3 and TRBJ1-2, with D perhaps matching TRBD1 (5 bases). The germline CDR1 and CDR2 sequences are ENHRY and SYGVKD. The CDR3 extends over 15 amino acids. Trimming pared 3 bases from V and 4 bases from J, leaving 15 bases between. DNA of the CDR3: TGTGCCATCAGTGACCCGGGGGGTCGGATCTATGGCTACACCTTC. This encodes CAISDPGGRIYGYTF.

There are a few counts of this clone. The chain uses TRBV9 and TRBJ1-4; 7 bases are shared with TRBD1. CDR3 length: 17 residues. The germline CDR1 and CDR2 sequences are SGDLS and YYNGEE. V shed 0 bases, J shed 4 bases, and the junction held 9 bases outside the gene matches. CDR3 residues: CASSVEGAPPINEKLFF. CDR3 nucleotides: TGTGCCAGCAGCGTAGAGGGGGCCCCTCCCATTAATGAAAAACTGTTTTTT.

In its sample, this clone was seen once. V and J are TRBV7-2 and TRBJ2-3, with D possibly matching TRBD2 (6 bases). CDR1 is SGHTA and CDR2 is FQGNSA in the germline V gene. Trimming pared 0 bases from V and 6 bases from J, leaving 7 bases between. CDR3 length: 13 amino acids. The CDR3, as DNA: TGTGCCAGCAGCTTAGCGGAGGGGGATACGCAGTATTTT. Its translation: CASSLAEGDTQYF.

This clone has only one observation. V and J are TRBV28 and TRBJ2-5; D is possibly TRBD1 (5 bases). The V gene lost 3 bases and the J gene lost 7 bases, with 15 bases spanning the gap. Germline CDR1 and CDR2: MDHEN and SYDVKM. The CDR3 sequence is 14 residues long. The CDR3 nucleotides are TGTGCCAGCAGTTTGGCAGGGTTGGGGCGGACCCAGTACTTC. Amino acid sequence: CASSLAGLGRTQYF.

The chain recombines TRBV4-2 with TRBJ2-2, with D maybe TRBD2 (6 bases). Germline-derived CDR1 and CDR2 are LGHNA and YNFKEQ. Trimming removed 0 bases from V and 2 bases from J, with 25 bases in between. This CDR3 contains 21 residues. For the CDR3, the DNA is TGTGCCAGCAGCCAAGATCGGAGGGCGGGGCTCCGGGGCCCCAACACCGGGGAGCTGTTTTTT. Its protein is CASSQDRRAGLRGPNTGELFF.

This clone was detected only a few times. This sequence joins TRBV7-8 and TRBJ1-1; D is possibly TRBD1 (5 bases). CDR1 is SGHVS, CDR2 FQNEAQ, per germline. This CDR3 contains 16 residues. The ends were cut back, 2 bases at V and 3 bases at J, with 16 bases in the middle. The chain's CDR3 is CASSLLAGPGDTEAFF. CDR3 coding DNA: TGTGCCAGCAGCTTACTGGCAGGGCCGGGAGACACTGAAGCTTTCTTT.

This sequence joins TRBV6-6 and TRBJ1-3; 8 nucleotides agree with TRBD1. J gave up 2 bases and V 5 bases, and 11 bases lay outside the gene matches. Germline CDR1 reads MNHNY; CDR2 reads SVGAGI (reference sequence). The CDR3 has 17 amino acids. This CDR3 reads CASSPRDRLFAGNTIYF. Here the CDR3 DNA reads TGTGCCAGCAGTCCCAGGGACAGGCTTTTCGCTGGAAACACCATATATTTT.

The genes are TRBV30 and TRBJ2-3; D is unresolved. This CDR3 comprises 15 residues. Trimming pared 6 bases from V and 2 bases from J, leaving 18 bases between. CDR1 is GTSNPN, CDR2 SVGIG, per germline (reference sequence). The CDR3 is CACQDSPLSTDTQYF. For the CDR3, the DNA is TGTGCCTGCCAAGACTCCCCCCTTTCCACAGATACGCAGTATTTT.

This sequence joins TRBV5-1 and TRBJ1-4; TRBD1 is a possible D gene (5 bases). The CDR3 runs to 15 residues. The V and J ends lost 4 bases and 3 bases respectively, with 13 bases between them. CDR1 is SGHRS, CDR2 YFSETQ, per germline. The CDR3 DNA reads TGCGCCAGCAGCGTGGAAGTGGGGCCTAATGAAAAACTGTTTTTT. Amino acids: CASSVEVGPNEKLFF.

The V call is TRBV7-3, the J call TRBJ2-7; 8 bases agree with TRBD1. CDR3 length: 13 amino acids. The germline V gene encodes CDR1 SGHTA and CDR2 FQGTGA. V trimming: 8 bases; J trimming: 1 base; junction bases outside the gene matches: 4. This CDR3 is CASSRDRSYEQYF. DNA of the CDR3: TGTGCCAGCTCCAGGGACAGGTCCTACGAGCAGTACTTC.

The V call is TRBV5-4, the J call TRBJ2-5, with TRBD2 matching over 8 bases. The junction had 15 bases not matched to a gene; V was cut back by 4 bases and J by 4 bases. Germline-derived CDR1 and CDR2 are SGHNT and YYREEE (reference sequence). The CDR3 is 17 amino acids. CDR3 sequence (DNA): TGTGCCAGCAGCCCCGAGCGGGGGCGTCGGGGGGGAGAGACCCAGTACTTC. Translating gives CASSPERGRRGGETQYF.

The rearrangement uses TRBV6-5 and TRBJ1-1; TRBD1 aligns across 8 bases. The CDR3 is 12 residues long. V lost 6 bases and J lost 10; bases outside the gene matches: 7. Germline values: CDR1 MNHEY, CDR2 SVGAGI. CDR3 nucleotide sequence: TGTGCCAGCAGCCCCTCTGACAGGGGAGCTTTCTTT. This gives the protein CASSPSDRGAFF.

The chain employs TRBV7-9 and TRBJ1-5, with D maybe TRBD1 (6 bases). From germline, CDR1 is SEHNR and CDR2 FQNEAQ (reference sequence). The CDR3 is made up of 13 amino acids. The germline V and J ends were trimmed by 4 bases and 7 bases, with 11 bases remaining between them. The CDR3: CASSYRVGQPQHF. CDR3 DNA sequence: TGTGCCAGCAGCTACAGGGTCGGGCAGCCCCAGCATTTT.

This clone was seen only a few times. This chain joins TRBV7-3 and TRBJ1-2; perhaps TRBD1 as D (5 bases). CDR3 length equals 14 residues. Germline CDR1 is SGHTA and CDR2 is FQGTGA. V shed 5 bases and J shed 6 bases, with 16 bases lying between them. CDR3 nucleotides: TGTGCCAGCAGCCCCGTGGGGGGGGAGAATGGCTACACCTTC. Translating gives CASSPVGGENGYTF.

The genes are TRBV9 and TRBJ2-1, with D maybe TRBD1 (6 bases). Trimming cost V 1 base and J 0 bases, with 8 bases left between them. The CDR3 extends over 15 amino acids. Germline V gives CDR1 SGDLS, CDR2 YYNGEE. CDR3 DNA: TGTGCCAGCAGCGTACAGGGGAACTCCTACAATGAGCAGTTCTTC. Protein sequence: CASSVQGNSYNEQFF. The whole variable domain, filled in from reference TRBV9 and TRBJ2-1, reads DSGVTQTPKHLITATGQRVTLRCSPRSGDLSVYWYQQSLDQGLQFLIQYYNGEERAKGNILERFSAQQFPDLHSELNLSSLELGDSALYFCASSVQGNSYNEQFFGPGTRLTVL.

The chain employs TRBV28 and TRBJ1-1; 8 bases fit TRBD1. Germline CDR1 MDHEN, CDR2 SYDVKM. The CDR3 has 13 residues. V was pared by 5 bases and J by 8 bases, with 7 bases of the junction left unmatched. CDR3 DNA sequence: TGTGCCAGCAGTACTATGGACAGGGTGGAAGCTTTCTTT. It yields the protein CASSTMDRVEAFF.

The J gene is TRBJ1-1, the V gene TRBV18; 7 bases align to TRBD1. The CDR3 totals 16 residues. Germline V CDR1 and CDR2: KGHSH, LQKENI. V shed 1 base, J shed 3 bases, and the junction held 8 bases outside the gene matches. The CDR3 loop reads CASSPRQGTTHTEAFF. Written as DNA, the CDR3 is TGTGCCAGCTCACCACGACAGGGCACTACTCACACTGAAGCTTTCTTT.